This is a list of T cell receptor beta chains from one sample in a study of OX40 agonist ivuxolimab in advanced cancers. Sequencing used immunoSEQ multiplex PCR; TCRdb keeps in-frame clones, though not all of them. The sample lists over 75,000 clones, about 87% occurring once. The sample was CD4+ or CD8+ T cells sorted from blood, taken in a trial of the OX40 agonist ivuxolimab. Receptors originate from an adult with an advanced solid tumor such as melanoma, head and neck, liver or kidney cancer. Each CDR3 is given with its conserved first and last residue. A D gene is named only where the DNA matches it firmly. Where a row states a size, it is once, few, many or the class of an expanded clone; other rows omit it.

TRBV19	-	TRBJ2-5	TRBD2	TGTGCCAGTAGTAGGGTTAGCGGGAGTCGAGAGACCCAGTACTTC	CASSRVSGSRETQYF
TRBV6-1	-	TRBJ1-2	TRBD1	TGTGCCAGCAGCGAGACAGGGGGGCCTAACTATGGCTACACCTTC	CASSETGGPNYGYTF
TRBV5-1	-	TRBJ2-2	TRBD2	TGCGCCAGCAACCGGGAGGGCCCGGGGGAGCTGTTTTTT	CASNREGPGELFF
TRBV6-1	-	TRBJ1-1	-	TGTGCCAGCAAGGGGACACGGGCTTTCTTT	CASKGTRAFF
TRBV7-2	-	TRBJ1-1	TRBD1	TGTGCCAGCAGCCGGGACAGGGTGGGAACTGAAGCTTTCTTT	CASSRDRVGTEAFF
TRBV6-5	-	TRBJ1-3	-	TGTGCCAGCAGTACCCAGAGGGGCTCTGGAAACACCATATATTTT	CASSTQRGSGNTIYF
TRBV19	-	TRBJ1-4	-	TGTGCCAGTAGTATGAGTGCGAGTGCAACTAATGAAAAACTGTTTTTT	CASSMSASATNEKLFF
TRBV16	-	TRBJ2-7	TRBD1	TGTGCCAGCAGCCCTCCGGGACAGGGGGCCCACGAGCAGTACTTC	CASSPPGQGAHEQYF
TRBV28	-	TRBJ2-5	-	TGTGCCAGCAGTTTAAAAGAGACCCAGTACTTC	CASSLKETQYF
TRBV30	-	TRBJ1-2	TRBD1	TGTGCCTGGAGTATAACGAGACAGGGTGATGGCTACACCTTC	CAWSITRQGDGYTF
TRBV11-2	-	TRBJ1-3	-	TGTGCCAGCAGCAGCCCGAGCTCTGGAAACACCATATATTTT	CASSSPSSGNTIYF
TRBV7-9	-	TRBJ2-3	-	TGTGCCAGCAGGAGCAGGGCGGCAGATACGCAGTATTTT	CASRSRAADTQYF
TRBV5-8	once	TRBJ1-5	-	TGTGCCAGCAGCGTAGGACAGCTAAGTTCTCAGCCCCAGCATTTT	CASSVGQLSSQPQHF
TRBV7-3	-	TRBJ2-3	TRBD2	TGTGCCAGCAGCTTAACGGGGACTAGCGGGTTCGGAGATACGCAGTATTTT	CASSLTGTSGFGDTQYF
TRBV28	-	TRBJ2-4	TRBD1	TGTGCCAGCAGTCCCCTGGGACAGGGGAGCATTCAGTACTTC	CASSPLGQGSIQYF
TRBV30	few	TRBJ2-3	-	TGTGCCTGGAGTATCGGGACGCAGTATTTT	CAWSIGTQYF
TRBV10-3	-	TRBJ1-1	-	TGTGCCATCAGTGAGTCCGGGACCTGGGGAAAAGCTTTCTTT	CAISESGTWGKAFF
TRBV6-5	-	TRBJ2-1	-	TGTGCCAGCAGTTACTCTCCGCAGAACTACAATGAGCAGTTCTTC	CASSYSPQNYNEQFF
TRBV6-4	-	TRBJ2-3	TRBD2	TGTGCCAGCAGTGACTCGATTCGTGCTAGCGGGAGGTGGTTAGATACGCAGTATTTT	CASSDSIRASGRWLDTQYF
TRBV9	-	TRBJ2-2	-	TGTGCCAGCAGCGTAACCCCCTTAACAAGCTACACCGGGGAGCTGTTTTTT	CASSVTPLTSYTGELFF
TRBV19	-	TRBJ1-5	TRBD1	TGTGCCAGTAGGATGGGGGGACAGCGCGTGATTCAGCCCCAGCATTTT	CASRMGGQRVIQPQHF
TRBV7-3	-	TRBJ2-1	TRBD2	TGTGCCAGCAGTTCCCCCGGGACTAGCGGGAGGAATGAGCAGTTCTTC	CASSSPGTSGRNEQFF
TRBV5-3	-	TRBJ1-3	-	TGTGCCAGAAGCTTGTGGGGCGTTGGAAACACCATATATTTT	CARSLWGVGNTIYF
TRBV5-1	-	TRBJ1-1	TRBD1	TGCGCCAGCAGTTCGGGGACAGCAGAAAGGTTGGCTTTCTTT	CASSSGTAERLAFF
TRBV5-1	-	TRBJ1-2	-	TGCGCCAGCGGAAGTAGCGACAGGCTCTATGGCTACACCTTC	CASGSSDRLYGYTF
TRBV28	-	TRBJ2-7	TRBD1	TGTGCCAGCAGACAGGGGAACTCCTACGAGCAGTACTTC	CASRQGNSYEQYF
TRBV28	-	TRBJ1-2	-	TGTGCCAGCAGTTTTTTCCAATCGGAGCAAGGGGGCTACACCTTC	CASSFFQSEQGGYTF
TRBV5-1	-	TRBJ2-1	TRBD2	TGCGCCAGCAGCCGGGACTACGCGCAGTTCTTC	CASSRDYAQFF
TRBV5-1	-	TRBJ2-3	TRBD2	TGCGCCAGCAGCTCACCCGGGGGGGCAGATACGCAGTATTTT	CASSSPGGADTQYF
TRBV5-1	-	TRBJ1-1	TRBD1	TGCGCCAGCAGCCAGGGACAGGCAACCACTGAAGCTTTCTTT	CASSQGQATTEAFF
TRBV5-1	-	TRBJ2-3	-	TGCGCCAGCAGCTTGGAAAGTGCCGTCACAGATACGCAGTATTTT	CASSLESAVTDTQYF
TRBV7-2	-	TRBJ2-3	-	TGTGCCAGCAGCTTAGCGGGACCAAACACAGATACGCAGTATTTT	CASSLAGPNTDTQYF
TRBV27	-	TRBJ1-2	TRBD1	TGTGCCAGCAGTGATCCGGGACAGAGTGGCTACACCTTC	CASSDPGQSGYTF
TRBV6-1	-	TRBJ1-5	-	TGTGCCAGCAGTGAAGCCCTTAGGGCGCAGCAGCCCCAGCATTTT	CASSEALRAQQPQHF
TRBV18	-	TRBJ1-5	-	TGTGCCAGCTCACAGACCGCACGGCAGCCCCAGCATTTT	CASSQTARQPQHF